This T cell receptor beta chain derives from a study of cytomegalovirus exposure and HLA in healthy donors. Whole-study results and caveats: Highest at DRB1 and lowest at HLA-C, TCR association rates differed among HLA loci in a later analysis.

Germline V gene sequence: CDR1 SGHAT, CDR2 FQDESV (reference sequence). This CDR3 contains 15 residues. V was shortened by 4 bases and J by 5 bases, with 17 bases between the two germline ends. Donors were nominally healthy when sampled, though unrecorded immune exposures were likely. Vbeta (60) and Jbeta (13) primers were used in the PCR. Original processing notes: Later, an analysis found 80 million or so unique TCR beta chains, and roughly 10 million of these were shared. Some clones are missing from TCRdb's copy, which holds only in-frame ones; the method was immunoSEQ multiplex PCR. For V, J and clone size, that table is used; D and trimming come from the DNA. The sample records under 150,000 clones, approximately 78% being singletons. There are a few counts of this clone. Its specificity is unknown.

The clonotype comes from a middle-aged man in good health and CMV-seropositive. This chain uses TRBV11-1 with TRBJ2-5; weak D call: TRBD2 (6 bases). The sequencing sample was made of PBMCs. The CDR3 nucleotides are TGTGCCAGCAGCTGGGGGACTGAATTTGTGGAGACCCAGTACTTC. Its translation: CASSWGTEFVETQYF.